This T cell receptor beta chain was found in a study of cytomegalovirus exposure and HLA in healthy donors. Notes on the study in general: A few CMV-associated chains proved CMV antigen-specific in vitro. The study put 150 or so TCR beta chains on its list as cytomegalovirus-associated. According to a later analysis, TCR clusters from the first cohort tended to co-occur in the approximately 130 validation repertoires.

TCRdb's copy holds only in-frame clones and misses some; the assay was immunoSEQ multiplex PCR. The sample yields about 250,000 clones, around nine tenths seen once. With 3 bases removed from V and 10 bases from J, the gap between germline ends came to 10 bases. Germline V CDR1 and CDR2: SGHAT, FQNNGV. CDR3 length: 12 amino acids. Turning to this clone: As yet, its antigen is unknown.

The TCR comes from a man between 18 and 35 years old in good health and CMV-seronegative. Sequencing was carried out using PBMCs. V gene TRBV11-2 combines with J gene TRBJ2-1; D is unresolved. The CDR3 sequence is CASSFDPGEQFF. As DNA, the CDR3 is TGTGCCAGCAGCTTCGATCCTGGCGAGCAGTTCTTC.